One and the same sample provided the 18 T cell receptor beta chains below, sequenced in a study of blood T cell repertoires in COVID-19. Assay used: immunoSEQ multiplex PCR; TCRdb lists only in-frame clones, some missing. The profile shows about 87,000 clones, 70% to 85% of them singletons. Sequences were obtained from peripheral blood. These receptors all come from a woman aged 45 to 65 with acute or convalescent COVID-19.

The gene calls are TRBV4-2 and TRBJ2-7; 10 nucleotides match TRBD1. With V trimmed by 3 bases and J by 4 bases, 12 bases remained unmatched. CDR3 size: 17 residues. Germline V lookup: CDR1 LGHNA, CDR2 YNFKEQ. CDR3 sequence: CASSHAPGTGALYEQYF. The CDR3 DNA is TGTGCCAGCAGCCATGCTCCCGGGACAGGGGCTTTATACGAGCAGTACTTC.

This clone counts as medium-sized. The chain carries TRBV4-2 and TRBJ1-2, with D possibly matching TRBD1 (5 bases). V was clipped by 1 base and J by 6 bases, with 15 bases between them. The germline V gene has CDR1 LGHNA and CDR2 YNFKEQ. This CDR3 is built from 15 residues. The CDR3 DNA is TGTGCCAGCAGCCAAGCTGTCGGGGGGGTGGATGGCTACACCTTC. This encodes CASSQAVGGVDGYTF.

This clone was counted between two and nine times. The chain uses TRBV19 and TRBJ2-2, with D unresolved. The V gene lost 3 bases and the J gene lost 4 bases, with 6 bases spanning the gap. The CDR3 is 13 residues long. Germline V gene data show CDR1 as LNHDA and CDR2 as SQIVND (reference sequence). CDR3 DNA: TGTGCCAGTAGTATTTGGAGCACCGGGGAGCTGTTTTTT. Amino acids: CASSIWSTGELFF.

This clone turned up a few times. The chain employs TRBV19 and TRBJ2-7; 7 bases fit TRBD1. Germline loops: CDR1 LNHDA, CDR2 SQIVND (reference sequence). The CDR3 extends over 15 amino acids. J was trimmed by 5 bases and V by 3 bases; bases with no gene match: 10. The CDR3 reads CASSISQDRVHEQYF. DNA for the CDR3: TGTGCCAGTAGTATTTCACAAGACAGGGTCCACGAGCAGTACTTC.

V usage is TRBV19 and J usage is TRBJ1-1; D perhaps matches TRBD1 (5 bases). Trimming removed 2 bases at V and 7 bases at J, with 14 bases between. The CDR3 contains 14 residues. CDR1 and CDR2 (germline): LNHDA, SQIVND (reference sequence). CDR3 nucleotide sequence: TGTGCCAGTAGTATAAGGGGCAGGGAAGTTGAAGCTTTCTTT. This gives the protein CASSIRGREVEAFF.

The CDR3 coding sequence is TGTGCCAGCAGCGTCTTCTCTGGGGCCAACGTCCTGACTTTC. This codes for CASSVFSGANVLTF. The rearrangement joins TRBV6-5 to TRBJ2-6; D is ambiguous. V was shortened by 6 bases and J by 0 bases, with 6 bases between the two germline ends. Per germline, CDR1 MNHEY and CDR2 SVGAGI. The CDR3 has 14 amino acids.

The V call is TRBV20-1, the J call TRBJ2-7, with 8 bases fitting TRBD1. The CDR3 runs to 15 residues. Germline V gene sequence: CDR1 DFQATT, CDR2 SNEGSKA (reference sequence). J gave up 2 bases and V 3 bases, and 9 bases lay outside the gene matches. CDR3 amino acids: CSASSPGQVPYEQYF. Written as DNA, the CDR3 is TGCAGTGCTAGTTCTCCGGGACAGGTCCCCTACGAGCAGTACTTC.

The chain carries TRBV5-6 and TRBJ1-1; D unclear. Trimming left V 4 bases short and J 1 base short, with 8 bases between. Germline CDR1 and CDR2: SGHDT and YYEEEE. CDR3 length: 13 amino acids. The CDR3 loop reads CASSLGGNTEAFF. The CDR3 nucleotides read TGTGCCAGCAGCCTTGGAGGGAACACTGAAGCTTTCTTT.

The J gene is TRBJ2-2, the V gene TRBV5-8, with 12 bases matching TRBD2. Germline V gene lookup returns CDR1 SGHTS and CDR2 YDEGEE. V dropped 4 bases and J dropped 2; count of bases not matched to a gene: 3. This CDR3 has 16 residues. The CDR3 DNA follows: TGTGCCAGCAGCCAACTAGCGGGGGGTAACACCGGGGAGCTGTTTTTT. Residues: CASSQLAGGNTGELFF.

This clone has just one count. The CDR3 is CASSISVTGGNTGELFF. Here the CDR3 DNA reads TGTGCCAGTAGTATCTCCGTGACAGGGGGAAACACCGGGGAGCTGTTTTTT. The chain is built from TRBV19 and TRBJ2-2, with 9 bases matching TRBD1. V shed 3 bases and J 2 bases; nucleotides not matched to a gene: 7. The CDR3 covers 17 residues. The germline gives CDR1 LNHDA, CDR2 SQIVND (reference sequence).

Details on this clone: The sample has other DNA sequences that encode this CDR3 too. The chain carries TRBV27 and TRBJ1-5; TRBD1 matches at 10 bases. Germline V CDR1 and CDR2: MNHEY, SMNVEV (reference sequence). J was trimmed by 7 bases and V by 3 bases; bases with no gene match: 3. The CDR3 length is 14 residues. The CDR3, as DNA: TGTGCCAGCAGTTTCGGACAGGGGGAACAGCCCCAGCATTTT. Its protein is CASSFGQGEQPQHF.

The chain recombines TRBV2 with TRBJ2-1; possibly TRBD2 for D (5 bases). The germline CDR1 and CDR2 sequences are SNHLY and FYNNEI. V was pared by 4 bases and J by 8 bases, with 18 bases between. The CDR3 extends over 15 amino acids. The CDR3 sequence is CASSGEWGLKDEQFF. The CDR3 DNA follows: TGTGCCAGCAGTGGGGAGTGGGGTCTCAAGGATGAGCAGTTCTTC.

The CDR3 region has the DNA TGTGCCAGCAGTTTCGGAGACAGAGATACGCAGTATTTT. Translation: CASSFGDRDTQYF. The chain has TRBV12-3 or TRBV12-4 and TRBJ2-3; the D gene is possibly TRBD1 (5 bases). There are 13 residues in the CDR3. The germline V and J ends were trimmed by 3 bases and 5 bases, with 9 bases remaining between them.

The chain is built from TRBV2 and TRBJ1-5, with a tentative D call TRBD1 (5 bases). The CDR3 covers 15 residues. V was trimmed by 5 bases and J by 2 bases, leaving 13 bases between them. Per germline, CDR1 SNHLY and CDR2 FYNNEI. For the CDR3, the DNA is TGTGCCAGCAGTATGGACATTTCGGGCAATCAGCCCCAGCATTTT. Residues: CASSMDISGNQPQHF.

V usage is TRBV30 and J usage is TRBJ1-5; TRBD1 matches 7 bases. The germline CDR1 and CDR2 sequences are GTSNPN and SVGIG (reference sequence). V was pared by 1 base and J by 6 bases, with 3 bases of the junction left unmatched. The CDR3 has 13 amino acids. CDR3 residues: CAWSEGAGQPQHF. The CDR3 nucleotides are TGTGCCTGGAGTGAGGGGGCCGGTCAGCCCCAGCATTTT.

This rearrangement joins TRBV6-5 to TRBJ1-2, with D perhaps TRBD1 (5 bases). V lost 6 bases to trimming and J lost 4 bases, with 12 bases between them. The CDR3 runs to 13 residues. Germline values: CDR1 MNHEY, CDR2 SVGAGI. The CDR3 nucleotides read TGTGCCAGCAGCGGGGGGGGATTCTATGGCTACACCTTC. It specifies CASSGGGFYGYTF.

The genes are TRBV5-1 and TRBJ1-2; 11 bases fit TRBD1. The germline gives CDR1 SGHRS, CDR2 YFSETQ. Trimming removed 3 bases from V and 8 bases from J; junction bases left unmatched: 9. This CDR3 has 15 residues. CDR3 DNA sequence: TGCGCCAGCAGCTGGGGACAGGGGGTATCATACGGCTACACCTTC. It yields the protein CASSWGQGVSYGYTF.

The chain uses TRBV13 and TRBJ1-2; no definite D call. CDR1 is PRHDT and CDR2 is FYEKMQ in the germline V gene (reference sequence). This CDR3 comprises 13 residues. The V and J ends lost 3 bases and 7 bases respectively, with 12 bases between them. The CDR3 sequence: CASSFGGVGGYTF. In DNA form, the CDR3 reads TGTGCCAGCAGCTTCGGCGGTGTTGGTGGCTACACCTTC.